This entry lists 3 T cell receptor beta chains sequenced from one sample in a study of T cell repertoires in cytomegalovirus infection (dated by TCRdb to about 2019). The sample was run on an Illumina HiSeq 1500. TCRdb reprocessed the public reads (quality trimming at Q25 with fastp, clone calling with MiXCR) and kept in-frame beta chains. Rows with one shared CDR3 protein collapse into an entry with the most common genes and DNA. Here the sample has fewer than 700,000 distinct CDR3 sequences; approximately 25% occur a single time. 7% to 9% of the sample goes to the ten largest clones. The source material was CD8+ T cells from PBMCs. These receptors all stem from a human donor in good health (CMV status not recorded). Some clones in this sample may be carry-over from other donors' samples.

CDR3 nucleotide sequence: TGCAGTGCACCAAGGACTAGCGGCTACAATGAGCAGTTCTTC. Its protein product is CSAPRTSGYNEQFF. The chain uses TRBV20-1 and TRBJ2-1; the match to TRBD2 covers 10 bases. The CDR3 extends over 14 amino acids. V shed 6 bases and J 3 bases; nucleotides not matched to a gene: 5. CDR1 is DFQATT and CDR2 is SNEGSKA in the germline V gene (reference sequence).

This chain links TRBV6-6 with TRBJ2-7, with D perhaps TRBD1 (5 bases). This CDR3 is 12 amino acids long. CDR1 MNHNY and CDR2 SVGAGI come from the germline V gene (reference sequence). V was cut by 4 bases and J by 3 bases, with 7 bases left in between. CDR3 coding DNA: TGTGCCAGCAGTTCGACAGTCTACGAGCAGTACTTC. Translation: CASSSTVYEQYF.

Concerning this clonotype itself: One end of the junction is discordant with germline, which a read error may explain. The chain carries TRBV19 and TRBJ2-1, with 7 nucleotides matching TRBD1. The germline gives CDR1 LNHDA, CDR2 SQIVND (reference sequence). The CDR3 loop spans 17 amino acids. This CDR3 is CTSSIDLDRVTYNEQFF. The CDR3 nucleotides read TGTACCAGTAGTATAGATCTCGACAGGGTCACCTACAATGAGCAGTTCTTC.